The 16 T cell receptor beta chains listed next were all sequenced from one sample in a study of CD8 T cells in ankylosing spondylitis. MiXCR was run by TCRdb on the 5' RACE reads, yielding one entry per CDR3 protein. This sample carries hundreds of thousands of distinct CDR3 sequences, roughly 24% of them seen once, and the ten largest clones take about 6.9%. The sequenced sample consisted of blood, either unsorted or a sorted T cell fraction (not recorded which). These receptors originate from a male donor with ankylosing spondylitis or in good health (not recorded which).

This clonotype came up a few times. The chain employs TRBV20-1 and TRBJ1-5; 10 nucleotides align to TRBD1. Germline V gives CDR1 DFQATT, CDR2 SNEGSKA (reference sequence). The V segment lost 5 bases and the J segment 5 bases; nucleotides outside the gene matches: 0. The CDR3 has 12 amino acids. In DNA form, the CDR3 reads TGCAGTGCTGGACAGGGGGATCAGCCCCAGCATTTT. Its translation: CSAGQGDQPQHF.

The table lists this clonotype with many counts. The CDR3 loop reads CASSSSGTKTDTQYF. The CDR3 DNA is TGTGCCAGCAGTTCCTCCGGGACTAAGACAGATACGCAGTATTTT. The chain couples TRBV28 to TRBJ2-3; 7 bases fit TRBD2. CDR3 size: 15 residues. Germline trimming cut 4 bases from V and 3 bases from J; bases unmatched to any gene: 7. Germline V gene data show CDR1 as MDHEN and CDR2 as SYDVKM.

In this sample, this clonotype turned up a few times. The DNA for the CDR3 is TGTGCCAGCAGCCCGGAGGGGTACGGCGGGTTTGTCTACGAGCAGTACTTC. It is translated as CASSPEGYGGFVYEQYF. The rearrangement joins TRBV3-1 to TRBJ2-7; TRBD2 might be the D (6 bases). V shed 4 bases and J shed 3 bases, with 22 bases lying between them. The V gene's germline CDR1 is LGHDT and CDR2 YNNKEL (reference sequence). The CDR3 contains 17 residues.

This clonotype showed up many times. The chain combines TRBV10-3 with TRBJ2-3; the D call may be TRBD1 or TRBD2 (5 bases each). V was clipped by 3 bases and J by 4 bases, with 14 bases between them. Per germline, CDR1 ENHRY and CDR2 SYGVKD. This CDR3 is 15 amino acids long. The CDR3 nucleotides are TGTGCCATCAGTGATGGGACCCAAAGGCCAGATACGCAGTATTTT. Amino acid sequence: CAISDGTQRPDTQYF.

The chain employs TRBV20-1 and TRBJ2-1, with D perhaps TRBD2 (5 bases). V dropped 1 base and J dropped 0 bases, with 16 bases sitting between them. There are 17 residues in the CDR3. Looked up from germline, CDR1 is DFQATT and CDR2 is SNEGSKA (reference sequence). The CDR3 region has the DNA TGCAGTGCTAGAGCGTTGGTCGCTACTAGCTCCTACAATGAGCAGTTCTTC. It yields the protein CSARALVATSSYNEQFF.

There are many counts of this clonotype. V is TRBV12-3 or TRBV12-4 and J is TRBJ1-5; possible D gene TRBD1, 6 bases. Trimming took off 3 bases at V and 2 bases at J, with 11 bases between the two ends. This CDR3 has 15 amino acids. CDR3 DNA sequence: TGTGCCAGCAGTTTTGGGGGGGCTGGCAATCAGCCCCAGCATTTT. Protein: CASSFGGAGNQPQHF.

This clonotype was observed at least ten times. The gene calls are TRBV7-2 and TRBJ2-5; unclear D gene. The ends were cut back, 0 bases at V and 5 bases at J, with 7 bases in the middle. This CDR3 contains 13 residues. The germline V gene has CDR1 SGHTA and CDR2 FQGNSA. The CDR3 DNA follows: TGTGCCAGCAGCTTAGCGCCGAGGGAGACCCAGTACTTC. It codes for CASSLAPRETQYF.

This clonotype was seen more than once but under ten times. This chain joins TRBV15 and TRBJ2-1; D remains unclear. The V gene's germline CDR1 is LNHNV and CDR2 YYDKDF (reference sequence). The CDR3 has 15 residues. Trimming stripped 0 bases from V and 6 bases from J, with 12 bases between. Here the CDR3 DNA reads TGTGCCACCAGCAGAGATATACAGTACTTCAATGAGCAGTTCTTC. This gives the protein CATSRDIQYFNEQFF.

The CDR3 sequence is CASSPDSARAKNIQYF. CDR3 in DNA: TGCGCCAGCAGCCCGGACAGCGCAAGAGCCAAAAACATTCAGTACTTC. The rearrangement joins TRBV5-1 to TRBJ2-4; D might be TRBD1 (6 bases). The length of the CDR3 is 16 residues. V was pared by 4 bases and J by 0 bases, with 14 bases between. CDR1 SGHRS and CDR2 YFSETQ come from the germline V gene.

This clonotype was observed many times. The CDR3 region is CAISGRVPGNIQYF. The CDR3, as DNA: TGTGCCATCAGTGGAAGGGTGCCAGGAAACATTCAGTACTTC. This sequence joins TRBV10-3 and TRBJ2-4; D ambiguous. The V gene's germline CDR1 is ENHRY and CDR2 SYGVKD. The ends were cut back, 4 bases at V and 6 bases at J, with 13 bases in the middle. This CDR3 spans 14 amino acids.

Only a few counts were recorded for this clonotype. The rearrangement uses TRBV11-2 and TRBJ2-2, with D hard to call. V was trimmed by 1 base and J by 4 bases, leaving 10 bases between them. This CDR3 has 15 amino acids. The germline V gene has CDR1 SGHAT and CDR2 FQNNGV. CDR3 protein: CASSLAQAGTGELFF. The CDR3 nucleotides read TGTGCCAGCAGCTTAGCTCAGGCCGGCACCGGGGAGCTGTTTTTT.

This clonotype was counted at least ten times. The CDR3 sequence: CASSSSPTSGRVNEQFF. The CDR3 DNA follows: TGTGCCAGCAGCTCCTCGCCGACTAGCGGGAGGGTTAATGAGCAGTTCTTC. The genes are TRBV7-2 and TRBJ2-1, with 14 nucleotides matching TRBD2. V dropped 4 bases and J dropped 7; count of bases not matched to a gene: 9. The CDR3 length is 17 residues. Germline CDR1 and CDR2: SGHTA and FQGNSA.

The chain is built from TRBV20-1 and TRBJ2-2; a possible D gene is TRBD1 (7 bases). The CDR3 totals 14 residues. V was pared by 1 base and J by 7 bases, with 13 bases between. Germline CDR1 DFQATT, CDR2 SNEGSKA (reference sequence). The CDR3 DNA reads TGCAGTGCTAGAGCCAGGGGGGCGATCGGGGAGCTGTTTTTT. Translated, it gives CSARARGAIGELFF.

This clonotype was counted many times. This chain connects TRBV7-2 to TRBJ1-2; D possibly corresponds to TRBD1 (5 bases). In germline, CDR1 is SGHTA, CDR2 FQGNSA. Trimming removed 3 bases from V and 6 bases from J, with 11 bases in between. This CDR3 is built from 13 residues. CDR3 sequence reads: CASSFRDGDGYTF. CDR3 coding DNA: TGTGCCAGCAGCTTCCGGGACGGCGATGGCTACACCTTC.

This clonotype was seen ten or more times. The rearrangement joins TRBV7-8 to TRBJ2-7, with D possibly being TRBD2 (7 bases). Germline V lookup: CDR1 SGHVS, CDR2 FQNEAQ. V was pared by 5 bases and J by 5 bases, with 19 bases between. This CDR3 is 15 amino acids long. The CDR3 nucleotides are TGTGCCAGCAGCCTGAGGGGGAGGGCCTATGACGAGCAGTACTTC. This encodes CASSLRGRAYDEQYF.

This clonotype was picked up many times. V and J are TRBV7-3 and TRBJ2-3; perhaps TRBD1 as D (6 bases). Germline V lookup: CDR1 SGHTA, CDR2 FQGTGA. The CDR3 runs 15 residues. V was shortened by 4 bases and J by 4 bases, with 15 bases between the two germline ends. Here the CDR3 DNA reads TGTGCCAGCAGCTCCACCAAGACAGGATCAGATACGCAGTATTTT. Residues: CASSSTKTGSDTQYF.